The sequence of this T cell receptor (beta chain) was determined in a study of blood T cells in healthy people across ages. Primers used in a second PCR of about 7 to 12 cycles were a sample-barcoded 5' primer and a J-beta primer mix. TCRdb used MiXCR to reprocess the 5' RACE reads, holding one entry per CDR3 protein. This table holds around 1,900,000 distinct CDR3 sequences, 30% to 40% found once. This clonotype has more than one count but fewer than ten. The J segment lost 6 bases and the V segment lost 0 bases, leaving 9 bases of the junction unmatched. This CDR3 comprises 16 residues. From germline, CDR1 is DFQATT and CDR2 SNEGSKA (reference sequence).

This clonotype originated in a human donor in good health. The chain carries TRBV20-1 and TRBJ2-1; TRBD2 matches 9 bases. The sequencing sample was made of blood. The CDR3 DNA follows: TGCAGTGCTAGAGATGTGGGGACTAGCTTTGTCAATGAGCAGTTCTTC. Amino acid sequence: CSARDVGTSFVNEQFF.